The clone carrying this TCR beta chain was seen just once. As for time point: newly diagnosed GD, antithyroid drugs for less than 3 months. RNA extracted from PBMCs served as the sequencing template. According to the study, TCR beta libraries were built with iRepertoire HTBI primers and CDR3-region Arm-PCR. TCRdb re-analysed the multiplex PCR reads in MiXCR, keeping a single row per CDR3 protein. Among 350,000 to 450,000 distinct CDR3 sequences listed, about 12% were seen once. This record comes from a study of regulatory T cells in long-lasting Graves disease. Germline loops: CDR1 MNHGY, CDR2 SVAAGI. This CDR3 is built from 18 residues. V trimming: 3 bases; J trimming: 7 bases; junction bases outside the gene matches: 19. This sample also appeared in a second study, on T cells in Graves' hyperthyroidism and ophthalmopathy. That study reports: Clinicians diagnosed patients from clinical symptoms, serum thyroxine and TRAb, thyroid ultrasound and orbital computed tomography.

This chain connects TRBV6-9 to TRBJ1-2, with 8 bases identical to TRBD1. This TCR was sampled from a woman aged 18-29 years with Graves disease. The sample consisted of peripheral blood mononuclear cells (PBMCs), taken at new diagnosis, from a patient treated with antithyroid drugs. The CDR3 DNA reads TGTGCCAGCAGTTACCACTCCTCCCCTCAGGGGGCGCCTGGTGGCTACACCTTC. This codes for CASSYHSSPQGAPGGYTF.